The source of this T cell receptor (beta chain) is a study of blood T cell repertoires in COVID-19. Sequencing was performed with immunoSEQ multiplex PCR; in TCRdb, only in-frame clones are kept and a portion is missing. The sample has under 45,000 clones, 88% seen once. The CDR3 consists of 14 residues. Per germline, CDR1 PRHDT and CDR2 FYEKMQ (reference sequence). V was clipped by 5 bases and J by 9 bases; unmatched bases: 10. The sequenced sample was peripheral blood. This TCR was sampled from a man aged 55 to 70 with active COVID-19. The rearrangement links TRBV13 to TRBJ2-7; 10 bases match TRBD1. The CDR3 DNA follows: TGTGCCAGCAGCCGACAGGGGGCCTTGATGGGGCAGTACTTC. Its protein product is CASSRQGALMGQYF.